What follows describes a single T cell receptor beta chain. Its specificity is unknown. The sample comes from a study of shared clonotypes between healthy human individuals. Study overall: Plates per donor: three CD4 naive, three CD4 memory, two CD8 naive, one CD8 memory. Notes on the study in general: Few donors restricted represented genetic and exposure-history diversity. Sorted-subset sequencing was shown by rarefaction to be incomplete despite large depth.

The table came from immunoSEQ multiplex PCR; TCRdb's copy has only in-frame clones and leaves some out. This table holds 550,000 to 850,000 clones, around 70% found once. CDR1 and CDR2 from the germline V gene are KGHSH and LQKENI. The CDR3 has 15 amino acids. The trim removed 6 bases at V and 0 bases at J, leaving 8 bases unmatched. This receptor was taken from a woman in her twenties or thirties in good health. Sequencing was carried out using memory CD4+ T cells sorted from blood. The sample's subset: CD45RA-negative fraction. V gene TRBV18 combines with J gene TRBJ2-7; 7 bases align to TRBD1. The CDR3 here is CASSQGQESSYEQYF. The CDR3 DNA reads as TGTGCCAGCTCCCAAGGACAGGAAAGCTCCTACGAGCAGTACTTC.